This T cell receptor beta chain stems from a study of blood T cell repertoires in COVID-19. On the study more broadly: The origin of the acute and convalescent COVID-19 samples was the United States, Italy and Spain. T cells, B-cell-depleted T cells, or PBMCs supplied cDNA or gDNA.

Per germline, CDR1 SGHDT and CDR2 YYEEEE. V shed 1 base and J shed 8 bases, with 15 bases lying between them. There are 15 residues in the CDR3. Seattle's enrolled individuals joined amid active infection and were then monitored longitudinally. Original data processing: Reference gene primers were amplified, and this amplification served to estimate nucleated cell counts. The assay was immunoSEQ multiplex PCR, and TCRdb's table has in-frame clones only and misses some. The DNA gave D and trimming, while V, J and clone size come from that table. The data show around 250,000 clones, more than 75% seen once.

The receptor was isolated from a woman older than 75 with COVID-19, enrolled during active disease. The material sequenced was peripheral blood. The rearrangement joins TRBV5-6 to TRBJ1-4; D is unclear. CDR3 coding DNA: TGTGCCAGCAGCTTGCGGGCCGAGACGGGGGAAAAACTGTTTTTT. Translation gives CASSLRAETGEKLFF.